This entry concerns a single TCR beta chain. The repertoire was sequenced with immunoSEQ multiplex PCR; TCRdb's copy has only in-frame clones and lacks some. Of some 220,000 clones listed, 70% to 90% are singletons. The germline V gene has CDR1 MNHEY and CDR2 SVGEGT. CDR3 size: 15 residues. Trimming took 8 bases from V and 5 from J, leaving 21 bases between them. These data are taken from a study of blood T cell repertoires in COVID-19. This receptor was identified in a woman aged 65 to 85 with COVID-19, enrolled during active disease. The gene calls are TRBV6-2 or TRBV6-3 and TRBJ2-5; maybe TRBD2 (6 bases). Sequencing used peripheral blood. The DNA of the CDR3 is TGTGCCAGCCGCCCTGTTGGGACTGGGGGGGAGACCCAGTACTTC. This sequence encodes CASRPVGTGGETQYF.